This entry is about one T cell receptor beta chain. Antigen: not known. The sample is drawn from a study of T cell responses to AZD1222 COVID-19 vaccine. Whole-study results and caveats: Baseline seropositivity occurred in only a handful of AZD1222 recipients. The CD4 TCRs associated with vaccination extended across spike and predominated at 160-218 and 743-854. Donors skewed white British and female; clonal diversity was possibly underestimated. Reportedly, nearly half the spike-specific TCRs target unmutated variant regions.

This CDR3 is built from 14 residues. The V gene lost 2 bases and the J gene lost 4 bases, with 11 bases spanning the gap. Germline values: CDR1 LNHDA, CDR2 SQIVND (reference sequence). Produced via immunoSEQ multiplex PCR; TCRdb's table is partial and in-frame only. This table has some 150,000 clones, roughly 87% appearing once. The chain carries TRBV19 and TRBJ1-1; no reliable D call. The material sequenced was peripheral blood, taken 28 days after the second dose of the MenACWY control vaccine. The TCR sequence derives from an adult who received the MenACWY meningococcal vaccine as a control. CDR3: CASSILREGTEAFF. The CDR3 DNA reads as TGTGCCAGTAGTATACTCCGGGAGGGCACTGAAGCTTTCTTT. Combining the CDR3 with reference TRBV19 and TRBJ1-1 gives the whole variable domain DGGITQSPKYLFRKEGQNVTLSCEQNLNHDAMYWYRQDPGQGLRLIYYSQIVNDFQKGDIAEGYSVSREKKESFPLTVTSAQKNPTAFYLCASSILREGTEAFFGQGTRLTVV.